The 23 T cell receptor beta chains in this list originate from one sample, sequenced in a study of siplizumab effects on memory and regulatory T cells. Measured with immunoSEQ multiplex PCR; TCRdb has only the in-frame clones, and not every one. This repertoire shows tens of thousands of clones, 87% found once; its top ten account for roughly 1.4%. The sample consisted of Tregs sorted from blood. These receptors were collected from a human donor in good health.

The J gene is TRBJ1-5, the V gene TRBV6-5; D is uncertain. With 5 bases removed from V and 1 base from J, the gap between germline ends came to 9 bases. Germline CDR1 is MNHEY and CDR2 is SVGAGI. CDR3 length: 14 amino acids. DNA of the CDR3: TGTGCCAGCAGTGAAGGCAGGAGCAATCAGCCCCAGCATTTT. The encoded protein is CASSEGRSNQPQHF.

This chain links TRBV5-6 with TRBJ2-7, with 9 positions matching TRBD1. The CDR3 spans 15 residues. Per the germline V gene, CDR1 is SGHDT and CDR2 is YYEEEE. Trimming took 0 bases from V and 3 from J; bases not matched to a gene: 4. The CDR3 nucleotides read TGTGCCAGCAGCTTGGTGGACAGGGGTCACTACGAGCAGTACTTC. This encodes CASSLVDRGHYEQYF.

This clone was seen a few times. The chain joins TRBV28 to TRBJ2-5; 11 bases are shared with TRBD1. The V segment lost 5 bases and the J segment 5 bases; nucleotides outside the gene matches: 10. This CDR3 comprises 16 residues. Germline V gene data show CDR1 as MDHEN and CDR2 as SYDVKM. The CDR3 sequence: CASSNLRDRGWETQYF. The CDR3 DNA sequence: TGTGCCAGCAGTAATCTTAGGGACAGGGGGTGGGAGACCCAGTACTTC.

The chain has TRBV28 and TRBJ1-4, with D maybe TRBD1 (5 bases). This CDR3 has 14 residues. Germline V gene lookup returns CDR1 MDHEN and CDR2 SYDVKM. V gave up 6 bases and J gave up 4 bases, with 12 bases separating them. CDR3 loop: CASRPAQGNEKLFF. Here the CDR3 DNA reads TGTGCCAGCAGGCCAGCTCAGGGTAATGAAAAACTGTTTTTT.

This CDR3 is CASGDRVSAGNTEAFF. CDR3 DNA sequence: TGTGCCAGTGGGGACCGAGTTTCGGCGGGCAACACTGAAGCTTTCTTT. The V gene is TRBV19, the J gene TRBJ1-1; weak D call: TRBD1 (5 bases). The V gene's germline CDR1 is LNHDA and CDR2 SQIVND (reference sequence). This CDR3 has 16 residues. V lost 8 bases to trimming and J lost 2 bases, with 21 bases between them. The full variable domain, its missing parts supplied by reference TRBV19 and TRBJ1-1, is DGGITQSPKYLFRKEGQNVTLSCEQNLNHDAMYWYRQDPGQGLRLIYYSQIVNDFQKGDIAEGYSVSREKKESFPLTVTSAQKNPTAFYLCASGDRVSAGNTEAFFGQGTRLTVV.

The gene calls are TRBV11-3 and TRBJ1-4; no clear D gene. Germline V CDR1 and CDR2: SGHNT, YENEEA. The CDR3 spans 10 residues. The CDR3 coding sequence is TGTCCCCCGCCAAATGAAAAACTGTTTTTT. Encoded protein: CPPPNEKLFF.

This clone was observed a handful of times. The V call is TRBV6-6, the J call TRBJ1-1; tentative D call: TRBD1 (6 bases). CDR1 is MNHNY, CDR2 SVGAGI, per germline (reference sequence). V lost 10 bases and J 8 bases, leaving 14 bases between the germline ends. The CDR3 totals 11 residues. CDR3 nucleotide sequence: TGTGCCACCCAGGGGCCGGGAGAAGCTTTCTTT. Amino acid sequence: CATQGPGEAFF.

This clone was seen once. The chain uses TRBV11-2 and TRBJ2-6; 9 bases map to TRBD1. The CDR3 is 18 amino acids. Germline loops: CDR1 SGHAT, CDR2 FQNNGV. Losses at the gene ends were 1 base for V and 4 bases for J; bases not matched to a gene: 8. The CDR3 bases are TGTGCCAGCAGCTTAGCGGACAGGGGCATATTGGGGGCCAACGTCCTGACTTTC. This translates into CASSLADRGILGANVLTF.

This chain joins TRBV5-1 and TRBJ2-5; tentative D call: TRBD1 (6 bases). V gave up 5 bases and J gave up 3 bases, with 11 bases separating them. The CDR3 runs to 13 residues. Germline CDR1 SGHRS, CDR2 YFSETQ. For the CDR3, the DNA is TGCGCCAGCAGGTCAGCAGGGGAAGAGACCCAGTACTTC. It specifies CASRSAGEETQYF.

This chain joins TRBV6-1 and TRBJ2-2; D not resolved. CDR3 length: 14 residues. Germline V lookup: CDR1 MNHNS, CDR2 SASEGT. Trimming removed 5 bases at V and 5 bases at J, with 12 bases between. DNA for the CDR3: TGTGCCAGCAGTCCGGGTTGGCTGACCGGGGAGCTGTTTTTT. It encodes CASSPGWLTGELFF.

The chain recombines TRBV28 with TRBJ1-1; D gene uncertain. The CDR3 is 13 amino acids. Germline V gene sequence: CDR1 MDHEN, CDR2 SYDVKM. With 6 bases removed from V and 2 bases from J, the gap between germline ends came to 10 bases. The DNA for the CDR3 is TGTGCCAGCAGACGACGAGCCAACACTGAAGCTTTCTTT. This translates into CASRRRANTEAFF.

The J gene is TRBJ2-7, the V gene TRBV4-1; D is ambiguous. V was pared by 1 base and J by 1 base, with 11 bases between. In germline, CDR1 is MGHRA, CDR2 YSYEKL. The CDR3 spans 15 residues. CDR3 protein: CASSQGGGKSYEQYF. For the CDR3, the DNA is TGCGCCAGCAGCCAAGGAGGTGGAAAGTCCTACGAGCAGTACTTC.

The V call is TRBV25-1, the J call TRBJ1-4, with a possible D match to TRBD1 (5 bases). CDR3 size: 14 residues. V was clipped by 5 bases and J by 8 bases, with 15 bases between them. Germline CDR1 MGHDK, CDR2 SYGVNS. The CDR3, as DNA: TGTGCCAGCAGTAAGTCAGGGAAGTGGGAAAAACTGTTTTTT. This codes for CASSKSGKWEKLFF.

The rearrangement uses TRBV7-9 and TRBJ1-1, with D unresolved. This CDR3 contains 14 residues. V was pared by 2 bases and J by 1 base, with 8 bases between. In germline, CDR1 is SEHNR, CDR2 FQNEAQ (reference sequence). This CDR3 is CASSLTWGNTEAFF. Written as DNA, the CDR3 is TGTGCCAGCAGCTTAACATGGGGGAACACTGAAGCTTTCTTT.

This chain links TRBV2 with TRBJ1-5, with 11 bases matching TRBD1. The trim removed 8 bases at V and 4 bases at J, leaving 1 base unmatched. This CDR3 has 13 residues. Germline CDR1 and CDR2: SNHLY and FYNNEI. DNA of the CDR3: TGTGCCAGCGGGACAGGGGGAAATCAGCCCCAGCATTTT. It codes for CASGTGGNQPQHF.

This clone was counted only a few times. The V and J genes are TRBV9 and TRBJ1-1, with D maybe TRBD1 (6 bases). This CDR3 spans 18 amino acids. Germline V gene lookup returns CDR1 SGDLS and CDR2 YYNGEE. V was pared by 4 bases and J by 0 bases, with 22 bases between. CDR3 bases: TGTGCCAGCAGCCAGATGGACAGTTCACCCGCTATGAACACTGAAGCTTTCTTT. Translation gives CASSQMDSSPAMNTEAFF.

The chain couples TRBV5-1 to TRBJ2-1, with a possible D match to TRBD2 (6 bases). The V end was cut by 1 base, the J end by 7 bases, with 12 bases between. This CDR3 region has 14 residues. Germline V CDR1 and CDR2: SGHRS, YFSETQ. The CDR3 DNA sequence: TGCGCCAGCAGCTTGAGTAGGGGAGGAAATGAGCAGTTCTTC. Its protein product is CASSLSRGGNEQFF.

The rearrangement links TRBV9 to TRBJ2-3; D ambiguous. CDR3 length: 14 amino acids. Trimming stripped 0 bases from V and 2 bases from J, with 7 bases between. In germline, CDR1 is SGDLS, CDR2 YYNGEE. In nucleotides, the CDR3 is TGTGCCAGCAGCGTAGATGCTGTCACAGATACGCAGTATTTT. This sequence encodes CASSVDAVTDTQYF.

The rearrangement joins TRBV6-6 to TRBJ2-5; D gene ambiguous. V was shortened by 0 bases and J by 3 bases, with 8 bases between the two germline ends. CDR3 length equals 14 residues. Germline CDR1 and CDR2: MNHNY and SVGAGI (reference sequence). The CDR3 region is CASSYSSREETQYF. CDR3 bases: TGTGCCAGCAGTTACTCCTCTAGGGAAGAGACCCAGTACTTC.

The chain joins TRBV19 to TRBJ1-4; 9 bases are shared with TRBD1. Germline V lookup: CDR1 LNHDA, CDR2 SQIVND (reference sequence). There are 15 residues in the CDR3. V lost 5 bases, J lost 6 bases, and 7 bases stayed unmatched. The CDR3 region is CASSLTGGAHEKLFF. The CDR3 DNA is TGTGCCAGTAGTCTAACAGGGGGCGCCCATGAAAAACTGTTTTTT.

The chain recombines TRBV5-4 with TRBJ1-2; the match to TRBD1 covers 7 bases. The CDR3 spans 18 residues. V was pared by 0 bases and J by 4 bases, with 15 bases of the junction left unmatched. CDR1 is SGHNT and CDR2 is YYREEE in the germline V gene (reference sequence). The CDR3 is CASSLDPNRDRDPYGYTF. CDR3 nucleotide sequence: TGTGCCAGCAGCTTGGACCCCAACCGGGACAGAGACCCCTATGGCTACACCTTC. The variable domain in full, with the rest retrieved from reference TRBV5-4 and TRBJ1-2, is ETGVTQSPTHLIKTRGQQVTLRCSSQSGHNTVSWYQQALGQGPQFIFQYYREEENGRGNFPPRFSGLQFPNYSSELNVNALELDDSALYLCASSLDPNRDRDPYGYTFGSGTRLTVV.

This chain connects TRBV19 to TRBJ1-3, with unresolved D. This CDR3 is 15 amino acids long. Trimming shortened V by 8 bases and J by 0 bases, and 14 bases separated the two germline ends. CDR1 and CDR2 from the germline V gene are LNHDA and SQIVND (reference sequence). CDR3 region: CASSLTARSGNTIYF. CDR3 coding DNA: TGTGCCAGTTCCCTAACAGCGCGCTCTGGAAACACCATATATTTT.

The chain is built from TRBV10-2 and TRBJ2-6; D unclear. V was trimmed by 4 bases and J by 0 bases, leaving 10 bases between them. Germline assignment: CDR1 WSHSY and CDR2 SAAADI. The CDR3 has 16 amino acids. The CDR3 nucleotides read TGCGCCAGCAGTGCATACGGAAACTCTGGGGCCAACGTCCTGACTTTC. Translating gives CASSAYGNSGANVLTF.